The source of this TCR beta chain is a study of vaccination and CD4 T cells after COVID-19. Germline CDR1 is SEHNR and CDR2 is FQNEAQ (reference sequence). J was trimmed by 0 bases and V by 1 base; bases with no gene match: 6. The CDR3 spans 18 residues. Broader study findings: Spike mono-reactivity was found in 304 of 307 vaccine-specific clones from convalescent patients.

The Oncomine TCR Beta short-read assay sequenced DNA from cultured CD4+ T cells. The genomic DNA was obtained from cultured CD4+ T cells by extraction with the QIAamp micro DNA kit. MiXCR, applied by TCRdb to the PCR reads, yields one record per CDR3 protein. Seen here are 4,200 or so distinct CDR3 sequences, 35% to 40% observed once, and the top ten hold less than 60%. Remarks on this clonotype: The target antigen is unknown.

Treatment specified: roughly nine-day PBMC culture with coronavirus spike peptide pools or control peptides (ViraFEST assay). The V call is TRBV7-9, the J call TRBJ1-6, with 7 nucleotides matching TRBD1. The source material was CD4+ T cells from blood, cultured in vitro, sampled after SARS-CoV-2 vaccination. The receptor was derived from a human donor who had recovered from COVID-19. In nucleotides, the CDR3 is TGTGCCAGCAGCTTAGGGGCAGGGGGTAGCTCCTATAATTCACCCCTCCACTTT. Translation: CASSLGAGGSSYNSPLHF.